One T cell receptor (beta chain) is described in this entry. Its antigen is still unknown. Treatment in this sample: oral pan-JAK inhibitor, 5-10 mg twice daily. V was shortened by 4 bases and J by 6 bases, with 12 bases between the two germline ends. The CDR3 has 12 residues. Germline CDR1 and CDR2: SQVTM and ANQGSEA. These data belong to a study of CD8+ T cells in alopecia areata. Study information: Patients in the treated group were given tofacitinib by mouth, 5 to 10 mg twice a day. Severity was scored as percentage of affected scalp area in treated patients.

In each case, RNA was isolated and then reverse transcribed into cDNA as the sequencing template. Sequencing was performed with immunoSEQ multiplex PCR; in TCRdb, only in-frame clones are kept and a portion is missing. The sample consists of around 210,000 clones, about 64% of them appearing once. Findings of the study overall: Tofacitinib produced a significant decrease in scalp clonality and in expanded CD8+ clones among the top 100.

The origin of this receptor is a human donor with alopecia areata. Sequenced material: CD4+ T cells sorted from blood, taken at week 4, from a patient treated with tofacitinib. The rearrangement links TRBV29-1 to TRBJ1-2, with D perhaps matching TRBD1 (6 bases). The CDR3 region has the DNA TGCAGCGTTGTCGGGGGCCAGGATGGCTACACCTTC. Translation gives CSVVGGQDGYTF.